This T cell receptor beta chain originates from a study of T cells in Graves' hyperthyroidism and ophthalmopathy. General study points: Separating ophthalmopathy from stable hyperthyroidism was achieved by a 13 V-J model. The majority of expanded thyroid clonotypes above 0.001 also appeared in blood.

This clonotype was recorded at least ten times. Its antigen is unidentified. Each diagnosis was grounded in clinical symptoms, serum thyroxine and TRAb, thyroid ultrasound, and orbital computed tomography. Trimming removed 0 bases at V and 2 bases at J, with 11 bases between. The CDR3 runs 15 residues. Germline values: CDR1 SGDLS, CDR2 YYNGEE. Amplified TCR beta CDR3 regions came from RNA transcripts. During a first-round RT-PCR of the TCR CDR3, the HTBI primer set was used. TCRdb re-called the multiplex PCR reads with MiXCR, one entry per CDR3 protein. This repertoire shows 550,000 to 700,000 distinct CDR3 sequences, about half found once; its top ten account for roughly 19%.

This clonotype was sampled from an adult woman with Graves' disease, either hyperthyroidism or ophthalmopathy (not recorded which). The chain uses TRBV9 and TRBJ2-5; D perhaps matches TRBD2 (6 bases). Sequencing used peripheral blood or thyroid tissue (not recorded which). Written as DNA, the CDR3 is TGTGCCAGCAGCGTAGGGAGCGGAGGGCAAGAGACCCAGTACTTC. This translates into CASSVGSGGQETQYF.